A selection of T cell receptor beta chains follows, all from one sample in a study of shared clonotypes between healthy human individuals. The assay was immunoSEQ multiplex PCR, and TCRdb's table has in-frame clones only and misses some. The sample shows around 1.9 million clones, approximately 92% of them seen only once. The sequencing sample was made of naive CD8+ T cells from PBMCs. Source of these receptors: a man younger than 35 in good health. Some clones in this sample may be carry-over from other donors' samples. The CDR3 runs from the conserved cysteine through the conserved F or W. D genes are given only for firm matches.

j_call | d_call | v_call | cdr3_aa | cdr3_nt
TRBJ2-1 | NA | TRBV19 | CASIVYWQGAVEGYNEQFF | TGTGCCAGTATCGTATATTGGCAGGGAGCCGTTGAAGGTTACAATGAGCAGTTCTTC
TRBJ1-5 | NA | TRBV7-8 | CASSLWTDANGGNQPQHF | TGTGCCAGCAGCCTCTGGACAGATGCTAACGGGGGCAATCAGCCCCAGCATTTT
TRBJ2-3 | TRBD2 | TRBV6-5 | CASSYSRWGGTDTQYF | TGTGCCAGCAGTTACTCGAGGTGGGGGGGAACAGATACGCAGTATTTT
TRBJ2-1 | NA | TRBV28 | CATQIKAYNEQFF | TGTGCCACCCAAATAAAGGCCTACAATGAGCAGTTCTTC
TRBJ2-7 | NA | TRBV6-5 | CASSPDEESSYEQYF | TGTGCCAGCAGCCCAGATGAGGAGAGCTCCTACGAGCAGTACTTC
TRBJ2-7 | TRBD2 | TRBV7-8 | CASSLATSGPGEQYF | TGTGCCAGCAGCTTAGCGACTAGCGGGCCAGGCGAGCAGTACTTC
TRBJ1-5 | NA | TRBV19 | CASSMYGISNQPQHF | TGTGCCAGTAGTATGTACGGGATTAGCAATCAGCCCCAGCATTTT
TRBJ1-3 | NA | TRBV27 | CASSLTVSGNTIYF | TGTGCCAGCAGCCTCACGGTCTCTGGAAACACCATATATTTT
TRBJ2-2 | TRBD2 | TRBV18 | CALPPGTSGRESPGELFF | TGTGCCCTTCCGCCGGGGACTAGCGGGCGCGAGTCCCCCGGGGAGCTGTTTTTT
TRBJ2-7 | TRBD2 | TRBV30 | CAWSTTSGRVYEQYF | TGTGCCTGGAGTACAACTAGCGGGAGGGTCTACGAGCAGTACTTC